These 17 T cell receptor beta chains share one sample of origin, sequenced in a study of beta chain features in type 1 diabetes (dated by TCRdb to the late 2010s). General findings and caveats noted by the study authors: In all four CD4+ subsets, TCRB CDR3 length was moderately but significantly shorter in type 1 diabetes patients.

Their antigens are not known. The method was the immunoSEQ multiplex PCR assay. All of the isolated RNA was reverse transcribed with the High Capacity cDNA Reverse Transcription Kit, so expressed TCRB transcripts were sequenced. The immuneACCESS repertoire file appears here via TCRdb, limited to in-frame rearrangements. These files lack a portion of the clones; in checked studies, under half of the deficit traces to unresolved V genes, and the cause of the others is not known. For this sample the table gives about 700,000 clones, of which about an eighth were detected only once. Less than 0.025% of the sample is held by the ten biggest clonotypes. Sequences were obtained from naive CD4+ T cells from blood. The cell subset or site label of this sample denotes: true naive CD4+ T cells. Source of these receptors: a man between 18 and 29 years old with type 1 diabetes.

The chain uses TRBV5-6 and TRBJ1-3; D uncertain. Trimming left V 0 bases short and J 3 bases short, with 10 bases between. Germline CDR1 SGHDT, CDR2 YYEEEE. The CDR3 spans 15 residues. CDR3 bases: TGTGCCAGCAGCTTGGCGGCCGGGCTTGGAAACACCATATATTTT. Translation: CASSLAAGLGNTIYF.

This clone was seen a few times. The genes are TRBV5-1 and TRBJ2-7; D perhaps matches TRBD1 (7 bases). This CDR3 comprises 15 residues. Germline-derived CDR1 and CDR2 are SGHRS and YFSETQ. V lost 0 bases and J 2 bases, leaving 12 bases between the germline ends. The CDR3 DNA reads TGCGCCAGCAGCTTGGGAGGAGGGGGCCCCTACGAGCAGTACTTC. Protein: CASSLGGGGPYEQYF. Looking up the rest from reference TRBV5-1 and TRBJ2-7 gives the full variable domain: KAGVTQTPRYLIKTRGQQVTLSCSPISGHRSVSWYQQTPGQGLQFLFEYFSETQRNKGNFPGRFSGRQFSNSRSEMNVSTLELGDSALYLCASSLGGGGPYEQYFGPGTRLTVT.

The V call is TRBV2, the J call TRBJ1-6; D perhaps matches TRBD1 (5 bases). Germline V gives CDR1 SNHLY, CDR2 FYNNEI. This CDR3 is built from 16 residues. The V end lost 3 bases, the J end lost 10 bases, and 19 bases lay between the germline ends. The CDR3 reads CASSERGRDFGSPLHF. CDR3 bases: TGTGCCAGCAGTGAGAGAGGACGGGACTTCGGATCACCCCTCCACTTT.

CDR3 sequence reads: CASRQETYGYTF. CDR3 in DNA: TGTGCCAGCAGACAGGAGACCTATGGCTACACCTTC. The chain couples TRBV28 to TRBJ1-2, with a tentative D call TRBD1 (5 bases). The CDR3 is made up of 12 amino acids. Trimming took 6 bases from V and 4 from J, leaving 9 bases between them. CDR1 MDHEN and CDR2 SYDVKM come from the germline V gene.

The chain's CDR3 is CASSPREGGQPQHF. The CDR3 region has the DNA TGTGCCAGCTCACCCCGGGAGGGTGGTCAGCCCCAGCATTTT. The chain couples TRBV18 to TRBJ1-5; D is undetermined. With 3 bases removed from V and 6 bases from J, the gap between germline ends came to 12 bases. Germline V CDR1 and CDR2: KGHSH, LQKENI. This CDR3 is built from 14 residues.

This clone was seen only a few times. The chain has TRBV29-1 and TRBJ1-5, with 9 bases identical to TRBD1. Trimming cost V 6 bases and J 3 bases; bases outside gene matches: 3. CDR1 is SQVTM, CDR2 ANQGSEA, per germline. The CDR3 spans 13 residues. The CDR3 nucleotides are TGCAGCGTGGTACAGGGGGCCAATCAGCCCCAGCATTTT. It is translated as CSVVQGANQPQHF.

This clone was observed a few times. V is TRBV30 and J is TRBJ1-5; D possibly corresponds to TRBD1 (5 bases). The CDR3 contains 14 residues. Between the trimmed V and J ends, which lost 4 bases and 5 bases, there was a span of 15 bases. Germline V gene data show CDR1 as GTSNPN and CDR2 as SVGIG (reference sequence). CDR3 DNA sequence: TGTGCCTGGAACGAAGGGGTCCTCTATCAGCCCCAGCATTTT. Translated: CAWNEGVLYQPQHF.

In its sample, this clone was seen a few times. The chain recombines TRBV19 with TRBJ1-5; 8 bases align to TRBD1. The CDR3 is 19 amino acids. Germline V gives CDR1 LNHDA, CDR2 SQIVND (reference sequence). The V segment lost 5 bases and the J segment 0 bases; nucleotides outside the gene matches: 15. This CDR3 reads CASSASVGQGGASNQPQHF. The CDR3 nucleotides are TGTGCCAGTAGTGCCTCTGTCGGACAGGGCGGAGCTAGCAATCAGCCCCAGCATTTT. The whole variable domain, filled in from reference TRBV19 and TRBJ1-5, reads DGGITQSPKYLFRKEGQNVTLSCEQNLNHDAMYWYRQDPGQGLRLIYYSQIVNDFQKGDIAEGYSVSREKKESFPLTVTSAQKNPTAFYLCASSASVGQGGASNQPQHFGDGTRLSIL.

The rearrangement joins TRBV5-4 to TRBJ2-7, with 7 bases identical to TRBD1. V lost 6 bases and J lost 4; bases outside the gene matches: 10. Germline-derived CDR1 and CDR2 are SGHNT and YYREEE (reference sequence). This CDR3 is 14 amino acids long. DNA for the CDR3: TGTGCCAGCACCATCCCCGGGACAGAGTACGAGCAGTACTTC. Translated: CASTIPGTEYEQYF. The complete variable domain, with remaining parts taken from reference TRBV5-4 and TRBJ2-7, reads ETGVTQSPTHLIKTRGQQVTLRCSSQSGHNTVSWYQQALGQGPQFIFQYYREEENGRGNFPPRFSGLQFPNYSSELNVNALELDDSALYLCASTIPGTEYEQYFGPGTRLTVT.

CDR3 DNA sequence: TGTGCCAGCAGCTTAGGTCCTAGCGGGGGGACTTACAATGAGCAGTTCTTC. It specifies CASSLGPSGGTYNEQFF. The rearrangement uses TRBV7-9 and TRBJ2-1; 11 nucleotides line up with TRBD2. CDR1 is SEHNR and CDR2 is FQNEAQ in the germline V gene (reference sequence). Trimming at V came to 1 base and at J to 4 bases, leaving 6 bases not matched to a gene. CDR3 length: 17 residues.

The chain is built from TRBV7-8 and TRBJ2-1, with D tentatively TRBD1 or TRBD2 (5 bases each). V dropped 5 bases and J dropped 9 bases, with 26 bases sitting between them. Germline assignment: CDR1 SGHVS and CDR2 FQNEAQ. This CDR3 is 17 amino acids long. The CDR3 nucleotides are TGTGCCAGCAGCCGTAGAGTGAGGGCAGGGTATTACTCTGAGCAGTTCTTC. Residues: CASSRRVRAGYYSEQFF.

The chain combines TRBV6-5 with TRBJ2-1; TRBD2 matches at 7 bases. Germline values: CDR1 MNHEY, CDR2 SVGAGI. Trimming at V came to 1 base and at J to 9 bases, leaving 3 bases not matched to a gene. CDR3 length: 13 amino acids. The CDR3 loop reads CASSYWPSGEQFF. CDR3 in DNA: TGTGCCAGCAGTTACTGGCCTAGCGGTGAGCAGTTCTTC.

The rearrangement uses TRBV6-5 and TRBJ2-7, with a tentative D call TRBD1 (5 bases). CDR3 length equals 14 residues. Germline V gives CDR1 MNHEY, CDR2 SVGAGI. Trimming removed 0 bases from V and 7 bases from J, with 13 bases in between. The DNA for the CDR3 is TGTGCCAGCAGTTACTCGGGCAGGGTCGAGGAGCAGTACTTC. Translation gives CASSYSGRVEEQYF.

CDR3 nucleotide sequence: TGTGCCTGGAGTGATCAGGGGGCCCCCCCAAGTCGGGGTCCCTTGTTCTTC. Protein product: CAWSDQGAPPSRGPLFF. The chain joins TRBV30 to TRBJ2-1; 8 bases are a match to TRBD1. The CDR3 spans 17 residues. J was trimmed by 15 bases and V by 1 base; bases with no gene match: 23. Germline CDR1 reads GTSNPN; CDR2 reads SVGIG (reference sequence).

The genes are TRBV20-1 and TRBJ1-2; D is uncertain. The CDR3 sequence is 11 residues long. Germline V gene lookup returns CDR1 DFQATT and CDR2 SNEGSKA (reference sequence). V lost 4 bases and J 8 bases, leaving 11 bases between the germline ends. Written as DNA, the CDR3 is TGCAGTGCTACAACAGCAGGAGGCTACACCTTC. This encodes CSATTAGGYTF.

This clone came up a few times. The chain employs TRBV7-3 and TRBJ1-1; no reliable D call. Germline V gives CDR1 SGHTA, CDR2 FQGTGA. The V gene lost 5 bases and the J gene lost 3 bases, with 10 bases spanning the gap. This CDR3 has 13 residues. The CDR3 protein is CASSPTRDTEAFF. In DNA form, the CDR3 reads TGTGCCAGCAGCCCGACCCGGGACACTGAAGCTTTCTTT.

This clone has a handful of counts. This chain connects TRBV19 to TRBJ2-2; the D is unclear. Germline V gives CDR1 LNHDA, CDR2 SQIVND (reference sequence). The CDR3 length is 14 residues. V was cut by 10 bases and J by 4 bases, with 16 bases left in between. The DNA for the CDR3 is TGTGCCACTGAAGGCCCCCAACTCACCGGGGAGCTGTTTTTT. It yields the protein CATEGPQLTGELFF. Complete variable domain (other parts from reference TRBV19 and TRBJ2-2): DGGITQSPKYLFRKEGQNVTLSCEQNLNHDAMYWYRQDPGQGLRLIYYSQIVNDFQKGDIAEGYSVSREKKESFPLTVTSAQKNPTAFYLCATEGPQLTGELFFGEGSRLTVL.